This TCR beta chain was retrieved from a study of blood T cell repertoires in COVID-19. This clone was observed once. V lost 0 bases and J 6 bases, leaving 14 bases between the germline ends. Germline CDR1 and CDR2: SGDLS and YYNGEE. CDR3 length equals 15 residues. Libraries were prepared by immunoSEQ multiplex PCR; TCRdb keeps only in-frame clonotypes and omits some of them. This sample has roughly 400,000 clones; approximately 91% occur once, and the top ten carry about 1.5%. The chain employs TRBV9 and TRBJ2-3, with TRBD2 as a possible D gene (7 bases). Sequenced sample: PBMCs or T cells enriched from blood (not recorded which). This sequence was found in a woman younger than 30 who had been exposed to COVID-19. The CDR3 DNA is TGTGCCAGCAGCGTAGTGTACGGGGGGCATGATACGCAGTATTTT. It is translated as CASSVVYGGHDTQYF.